Below, one TCR beta chain is given with its context. The data derive from a study of blood T cell repertoires in COVID-19. About the study: Acute and convalescent COVID-19 specimens originated in the United States, Italy and Spain.

As originally analysed: Estimation of nucleated cell counts relied on the amplification of reference gene primers. TCRdb's copy holds only in-frame clones and misses some; the assay was immunoSEQ multiplex PCR. V, J and clone size derive from that table, while D and trimming were established from the DNA sequence. The repertoire consists of 300,000 or so clones, with around 85% occurring once and the leading ten covering around 4%. Germline V gene data show CDR1 as SEHNR and CDR2 as FQNEAQ (reference sequence). With V trimmed by 5 bases and J by 9 bases, 4 bases remained unmatched. There are 12 residues in the CDR3.

The J gene is TRBJ2-3, the V gene TRBV7-9; 8 positions agree with TRBD1. The sequence derives from a woman aged 50 to 60 with active or convalescent COVID-19. Material: peripheral blood. CDR3 DNA: TGTGCCAGCAGCCCTAGGACAGGGACGCAGTATTTT. Translating it yields CASSPRTGTQYF. The whole variable domain, remainder taken from reference TRBV7-9 and TRBJ2-3, is DTGVSQNPRHKITKRGQNVTFRCDPISEHNRLYWYRQTLGQGPEFLTYFQNEAQLEKSRLLSDRFSAERPKGSFSTLEIQRTEQGDSAMYLCASSPRTGTQYFGPGTRLTVL.